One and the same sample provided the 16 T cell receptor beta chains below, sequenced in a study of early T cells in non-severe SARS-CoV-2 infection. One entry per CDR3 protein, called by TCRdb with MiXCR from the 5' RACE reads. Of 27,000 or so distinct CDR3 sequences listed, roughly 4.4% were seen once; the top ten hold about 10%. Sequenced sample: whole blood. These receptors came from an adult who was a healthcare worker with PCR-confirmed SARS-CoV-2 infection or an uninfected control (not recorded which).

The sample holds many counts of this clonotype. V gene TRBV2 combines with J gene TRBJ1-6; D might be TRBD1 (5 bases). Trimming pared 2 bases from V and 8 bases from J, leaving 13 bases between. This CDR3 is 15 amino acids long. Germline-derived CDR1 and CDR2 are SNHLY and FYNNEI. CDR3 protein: CASSESARVDSPLHF. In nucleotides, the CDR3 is TGTGCCAGCAGTGAAAGCGCCAGGGTGGATTCACCCCTCCACTTT.

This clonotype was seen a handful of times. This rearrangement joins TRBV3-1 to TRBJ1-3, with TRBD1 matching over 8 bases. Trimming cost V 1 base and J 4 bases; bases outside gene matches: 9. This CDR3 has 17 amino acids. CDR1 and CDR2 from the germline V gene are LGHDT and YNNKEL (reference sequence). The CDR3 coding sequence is TGTGCCAGCAGCCAAGGCAGTCAGGGGGCGAGCGGAAACACCATATATTTT. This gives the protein CASSQGSQGASGNTIYF.

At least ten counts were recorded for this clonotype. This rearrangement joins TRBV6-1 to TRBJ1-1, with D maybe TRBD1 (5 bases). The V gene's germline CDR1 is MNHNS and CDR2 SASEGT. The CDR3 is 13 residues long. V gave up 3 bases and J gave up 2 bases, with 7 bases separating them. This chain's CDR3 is CASSERGNTEAFF. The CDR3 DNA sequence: TGTGCCAGCAGTGAGAGGGGTAACACTGAAGCTTTCTTT.

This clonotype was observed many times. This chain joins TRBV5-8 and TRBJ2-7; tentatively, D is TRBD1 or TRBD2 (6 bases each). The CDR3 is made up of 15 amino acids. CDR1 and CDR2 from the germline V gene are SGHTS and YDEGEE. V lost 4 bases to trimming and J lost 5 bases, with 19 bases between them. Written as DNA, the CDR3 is TGTGCCAGCAGCCCTGTCGTCGGGGGCCTGAACGAGCAGTACTTC. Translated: CASSPVVGGLNEQYF.

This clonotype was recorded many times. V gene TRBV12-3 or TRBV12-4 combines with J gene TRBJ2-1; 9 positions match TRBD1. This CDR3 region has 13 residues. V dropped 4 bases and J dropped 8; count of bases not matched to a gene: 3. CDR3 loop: CASSYRGQDEQFF. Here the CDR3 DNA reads TGTGCCAGCAGTTACAGGGGGCAAGATGAGCAGTTCTTC.

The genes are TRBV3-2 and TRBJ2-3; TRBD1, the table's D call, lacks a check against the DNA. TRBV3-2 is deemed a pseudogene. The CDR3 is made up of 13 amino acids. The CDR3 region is CAIPPGVTDTQYF. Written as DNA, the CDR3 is TGTGCCATCCCCCCGGGGGTCACAGATACGCAGTATTTT.

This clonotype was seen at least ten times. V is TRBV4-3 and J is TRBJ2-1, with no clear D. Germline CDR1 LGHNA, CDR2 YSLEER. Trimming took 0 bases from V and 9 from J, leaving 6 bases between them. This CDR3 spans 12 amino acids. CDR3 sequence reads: CASSQDWGEQFF. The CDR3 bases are TGCGCCAGCAGCCAAGATTGGGGTGAGCAGTTCTTC.

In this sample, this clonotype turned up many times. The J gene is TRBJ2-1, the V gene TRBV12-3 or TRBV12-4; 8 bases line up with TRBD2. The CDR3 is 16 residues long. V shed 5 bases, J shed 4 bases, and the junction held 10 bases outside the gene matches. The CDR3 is CASSPSGAGGYNEQFF. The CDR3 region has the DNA TGTGCCAGCAGTCCCTCGGGGGCGGGAGGTTACAATGAGCAGTTCTTC.

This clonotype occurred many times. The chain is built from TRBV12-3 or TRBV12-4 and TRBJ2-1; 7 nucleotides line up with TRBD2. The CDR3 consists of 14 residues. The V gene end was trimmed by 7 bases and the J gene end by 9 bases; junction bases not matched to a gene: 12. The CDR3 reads CASTRTSLYGEQFF. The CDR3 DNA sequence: TGTGCCAGCACCCGGACTAGTCTATACGGTGAGCAGTTCTTC.

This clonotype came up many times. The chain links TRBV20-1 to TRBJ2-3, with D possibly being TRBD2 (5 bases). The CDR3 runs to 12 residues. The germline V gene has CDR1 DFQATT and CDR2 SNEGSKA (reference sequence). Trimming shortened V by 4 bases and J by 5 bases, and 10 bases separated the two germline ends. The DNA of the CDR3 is TGCAGTGCTAACCCCGGACTAGATACGCAGTATTTT. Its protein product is CSANPGLDTQYF.

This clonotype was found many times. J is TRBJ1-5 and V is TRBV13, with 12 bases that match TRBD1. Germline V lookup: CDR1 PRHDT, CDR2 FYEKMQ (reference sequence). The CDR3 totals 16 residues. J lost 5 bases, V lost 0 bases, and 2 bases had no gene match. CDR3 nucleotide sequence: TGTGCCAGCAGCTTAGGTGGGACAGGGGGCGATCAGCCCCAGCATTTT. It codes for CASSLGGTGGDQPQHF.

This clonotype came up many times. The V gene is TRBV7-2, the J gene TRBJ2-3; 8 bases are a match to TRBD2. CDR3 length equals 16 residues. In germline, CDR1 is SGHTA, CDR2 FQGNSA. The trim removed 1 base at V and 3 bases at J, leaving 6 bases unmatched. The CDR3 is CASSLVPGTSTDTQYF. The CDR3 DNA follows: TGTGCCAGCAGCTTAGTCCCCGGGACTAGTACAGATACGCAGTATTTT.

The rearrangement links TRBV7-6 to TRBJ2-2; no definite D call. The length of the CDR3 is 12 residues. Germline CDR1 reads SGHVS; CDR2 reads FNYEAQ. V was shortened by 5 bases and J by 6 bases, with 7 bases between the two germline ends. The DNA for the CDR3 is TGTGCCAGCAGCGTAGGACCCGGGGAGCTGTTTTTT. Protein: CASSVGPGELFF.

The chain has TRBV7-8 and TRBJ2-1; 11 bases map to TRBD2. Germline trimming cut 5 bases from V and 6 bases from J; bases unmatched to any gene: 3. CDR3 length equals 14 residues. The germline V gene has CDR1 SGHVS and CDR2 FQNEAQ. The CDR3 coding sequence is TGTGCCAGCAGCGCCGGGACTAGCGGCAATGAGCAGTTCTTC. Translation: CASSAGTSGNEQFF.

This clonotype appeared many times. The CDR3 loop reads CASSFLTGADTQYF. The DNA for the CDR3 is TGTGCCAGTAGTTTTCTCACCGGGGCAGATACGCAGTATTTT. The rearrangement joins TRBV19 to TRBJ2-3; possibly TRBD2 for D (5 bases). The germline V gene has CDR1 LNHDA and CDR2 SQIVND (reference sequence). V was trimmed by 5 bases and J by 4 bases, leaving 13 bases between them. There are 14 residues in the CDR3. The full variable domain, its missing parts supplied by reference TRBV19 and TRBJ2-3, is DGGITQSPKYLFRKEGQNVTLSCEQNLNHDAMYWYRQDPGQGLRLIYYSQIVNDFQKGDIAEGYSVSREKKESFPLTVTSAQKNPTAFYLCASSFLTGADTQYFGPGTRLTVL.

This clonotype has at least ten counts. CDR3 protein: CASSLTSGSNYEQFF. The CDR3 bases are TGCGCCAGCAGCTTAACTAGCGGGAGTAACTATGAGCAGTTCTTC. This chain joins TRBV5-1 and TRBJ2-1, with 11 bases matching TRBD2. CDR3 size: 15 residues. V lost 2 bases to trimming and J lost 8 bases; unmatched junction nucleotides: 6. Germline CDR1 reads SGHRS; CDR2 reads YFSETQ.